This T cell receptor (beta chain) was identified in a study of blood T cell repertoires in COVID-19. Background on the study: Collection of acute and convalescent COVID-19 samples took place in the United States, Italy and Spain.

Assay used: immunoSEQ multiplex PCR; TCRdb lists only in-frame clones, some missing. Of about 98,000 clones listed, just under 95% are singletons. V was trimmed by 5 bases and J by 1 base, leaving 11 bases between them. The CDR3 loop spans 14 amino acids. Germline V gives CDR1 MNHEY, CDR2 SVGAGI. Followed longitudinally, the Seattle patients had been enrolled during active infection. The chain is built from TRBV6-5 and TRBJ1-1; D is ambiguous. This TCR came from a woman aged 45-60 years with COVID-19, enrolled during active disease. Input material: peripheral blood. This chain's CDR3 is CASSPGLQNTEAFF. The CDR3, as DNA: TGTGCCAGCAGTCCAGGTCTCCAGAACACTGAAGCTTTCTTT.